The sample holds a few counts of the clone carrying this T cell receptor (beta chain). The sample belongs to a study of blood T cell repertoires in COVID-19. Original processing notes: Nucleated cell counts were estimated from reference gene primer amplification. The method was immunoSEQ multiplex PCR; TCRdb's version includes in-frame clones alone and lacks a portion of them. The D gene and trimming were derived from the DNA, and the V and J assignments and clone size from that table. This table holds about 480,000 clones, about 91% found once. Seattle researchers signed up patients amid active infection and tracked them longitudinally. The CDR3 spans 14 residues. With 5 bases clipped from V and 6 bases from J, the junction kept 4 bases outside the gene matches. Germline V gene lookup returns CDR1 SEHNR and CDR2 FQNEAQ (reference sequence).

The sequenced sample consisted of peripheral blood. This clonotype was sampled from a young man with COVID-19, enrolled during active disease. V usage is TRBV7-9 and J usage is TRBJ2-1, with 10 bases fitting TRBD1. CDR3 bases: TGTGCCAGCAGCCGCTGGACAGGGGGCAATGAGCAGTTCTTC. Its protein is CASSRWTGGNEQFF.